Shown below are 31 T cell receptor beta chains from a single sample sequenced in a study of siplizumab effects on memory and regulatory T cells (dated by TCRdb to the late 2010s). Libraries were constructed by the immunoSEQ multiplex PCR assay. Drawn from immuneACCESS, this table holds only the in-frame rearrangements with V and J called that TCRdb kept. Clones are partly lost; checked studies trace under half to an unresolved V gene and leave the rest unexplained. The table for this sample lists approximately 91,000 clones; 95% of them were counted only once. Of the sample, approximately 17% falls within the top ten clones. The specimen was CD8+ T cells sorted from blood. These receptors were collected from a human donor in good health.

The genes are TRBV14 and TRBJ2-5; the D gene could be TRBD1 or TRBD2 (5 bases each). The CDR3 has 14 residues. CDR1 SGHDN and CDR2 FVKESK come from the germline V gene. V was shortened by 7 bases and J by 2 bases, with 14 bases between the two germline ends. The CDR3 region has the DNA TGTGCCAGCACCTCAAGAGGGGCTCAAGAGACCCAGTACTTC. Amino acids: CASTSRGAQETQYF.

The genes are TRBV11-2 and TRBJ2-7; D may correspond to TRBD1 or TRBD2 (5 bases each). The CDR3 is 14 residues long. V was trimmed by 5 bases and J by 2 bases, leaving 13 bases between them. Germline V gene lookup returns CDR1 SGHAT and CDR2 FQNNGV. The CDR3 reads CASSNIATAYEQYF. CDR3 bases: TGTGCCAGCAGCAACATAGCGACAGCCTACGAGCAGTACTTC.

Remarks on this clone: Its ends do not fully match the called genes, so a read error is possible. The chain uses TRBV7-7 and TRBJ2-1, with 7 bases lining up with TRBD1. This CDR3 is built from 16 residues. The germline V gene encodes CDR1 SSHAT and CDR2 FNYEAQ (reference sequence). The CDR3, as DNA: TGTGCTAGCAGCTTAGCGACAGGGACCCCTTACAATGAGCAGTTCTTC. This codes for CASSLATGTPYNEQFF.

The genes are TRBV4-1 and TRBJ2-2; 8 bases agree with TRBD1. Germline-derived CDR1 and CDR2 are MGHRA and YSYEKL. CDR3 size: 14 residues. Unmatched junction bases numbered 5, after V lost 7 bases and J lost 4 bases. This CDR3 is CASNQGAGTGELFF. The CDR3 coding sequence is TGCGCCAGCAATCAGGGGGCGGGCACCGGGGAGCTGTTTTTT.

The genes are TRBV6-6 and TRBJ2-7; no firm D call. CDR3 length equals 11 residues. V lost 7 bases and J lost 6, with 10 bases in between. Germline lookup yields CDR1 MNHNY and CDR2 SVGAGI (reference sequence). This chain's CDR3 is CASTHGSEQYF. The DNA for the CDR3 is TGTGCCAGCACTCACGGATCCGAGCAGTACTTC.

The chain recombines TRBV28 with TRBJ1-2, with D unresolved. Germline lookup yields CDR1 MDHEN and CDR2 SYDVKM. The CDR3 totals 19 residues. V dropped 2 bases and J dropped 6 bases, with 28 bases sitting between them. Here the CDR3 DNA reads TGTGCCAGCAGTTTAACGTTCTCTGTAAGGGTTTCTTGGCGTGATGGCTACACCTTC. Encoded protein: CASSLTFSVRVSWRDGYTF.

The chain couples TRBV9 to TRBJ1-3; 9 bases are shared with TRBD1. V shed 4 bases, J shed 3 bases, and the junction held 8 bases outside the gene matches. This CDR3 has 16 amino acids. CDR1 and CDR2 from the germline V gene are SGDLS and YYNGEE. The CDR3 DNA follows: TGTGCCAGCAGCTCCCATGACAGGGGGTTTGGAAACACCATATATTTT. It is translated as CASSSHDRGFGNTIYF.

The chain employs TRBV27 and TRBJ2-7, with 9 bases aligning to TRBD1. CDR3 length equals 14 residues. Germline assignment: CDR1 MNHEY and CDR2 SMNVEV (reference sequence). J gave up 6 bases and V 4 bases, and 7 bases lay outside the gene matches. The CDR3 nucleotides are TGTGCCAGCAGTTACCGGACAGGGGTAGTCGAGCAGTACTTC. It is translated as CASSYRTGVVEQYF.

The rearrangement uses TRBV19 and TRBJ2-2; D uncertain. The germline gives CDR1 LNHDA, CDR2 SQIVND (reference sequence). Trimming cost V 3 bases and J 1 base, with 3 bases left between them. The length of the CDR3 is 13 residues. In DNA form, the CDR3 reads TGTGCCAGTAGTATCGTGAACACCGGGGAGCTGTTTTTT. The encoded protein is CASSIVNTGELFF. The complete variable domain, with remaining parts taken from reference TRBV19 and TRBJ2-2, reads DGGITQSPKYLFRKEGQNVTLSCEQNLNHDAMYWYRQDPGQGLRLIYYSQIVNDFQKGDIAEGYSVSREKKESFPLTVTSAQKNPTAFYLCASSIVNTGELFFGEGSRLTVL.

The chain carries TRBV18 and TRBJ2-5; D may match TRBD1 or TRBD2 (5 bases each). The V gene lost 2 bases and the J gene lost 0 bases, with 7 bases spanning the gap. Germline values: CDR1 KGHSH, CDR2 LQKENI. The CDR3 is made up of 14 amino acids. The CDR3 loop is CASSPLGDQETQYF. For the CDR3, the DNA is TGTGCCAGCTCACCATTGGGGGACCAAGAGACCCAGTACTTC.

The chain links TRBV2 to TRBJ2-7, with TRBD1 matching 8 bases. The ends lost 6 bases at V and 0 bases at J; junction bases unmatched: 7. The V gene's germline CDR1 is SNHLY and CDR2 FYNNEI. The CDR3 spans 15 residues. CDR3 sequence: CASRGDRHFSYEQYF. CDR3 DNA: TGTGCCAGCAGGGGGGACAGGCATTTCTCCTACGAGCAGTACTTC.

This clone was seen only once. The rearrangement joins TRBV7-8 to TRBJ2-1, with 10 positions matching TRBD2. The length of the CDR3 is 14 residues. CDR1 and CDR2 (germline): SGHVS, FQNEAQ. Unmatched junction bases numbered 8, after V lost 5 bases and J lost 10 bases. DNA of the CDR3: TGTGCCAGCAGCCCGCCGGGACTAGCGCCCGAGCAGTTCTTC. Protein sequence: CASSPPGLAPEQFF. Full variable domain (outside the CDR3, taken from reference TRBV7-8 and TRBJ2-1): GAGVSQSPRYKVAKRGQDVALRCDPISGHVSLFWYQQALGQGPEFLTYFQNEAQLDKSGLPSDRFFAERPEGSVSTLKIQRTQQEDSAVYLCASSPPGLAPEQFFGPGTRLTVL.

The CDR3 protein is CASSHHSLAGSTDTQYF. The CDR3 DNA reads as TGTGCCAGCAGCCACCACTCACTAGCGGGCAGCACAGATACGCAGTATTTT. V is TRBV9 and J is TRBJ2-3; TRBD2 matches at 9 bases. The germline gives CDR1 SGDLS, CDR2 YYNGEE. Unmatched junction bases numbered 9, after V lost 4 bases and J lost 0 bases. The CDR3 covers 17 residues.

The chain has TRBV27 and TRBJ2-3, with 10 bases lining up with TRBD1. Germline CDR1 reads MNHEY; CDR2 reads SMNVEV (reference sequence). The CDR3 is made up of 14 amino acids. V lost 9 bases to trimming and J lost 1 base; unmatched junction nucleotides: 4. The CDR3 DNA reads TGTGCCAGTACCGGACAGGGGGGCACAGATACGCAGTATTTT. Amino acids: CASTGQGGTDTQYF.

This clone has a single count. The chain uses TRBV9 and TRBJ2-1; 11 nucleotides match TRBD2. Germline trimming cut 4 bases from V and 9 bases from J; bases unmatched to any gene: 18. The CDR3 contains 18 residues. Per germline, CDR1 SGDLS and CDR2 YYNGEE. The DNA for the CDR3 is TGTGCCAGCAGCCCGGGACCGGGACTAGCGGTCCTGGGGGGTGAGCAGTTCTTC. Translating it yields CASSPGPGLAVLGGEQFF.

This chain connects TRBV11-2 to TRBJ2-3; D call uncertain. CDR3 length equals 13 residues. Trimming removed 1 base at V and 4 bases at J, with 6 bases between. From germline, CDR1 is SGHAT and CDR2 FQNNGV. The CDR3 protein is CASSLVLSDTQYF. The CDR3, as DNA: TGTGCCAGCAGCTTAGTTCTCTCAGATACGCAGTATTTT.

For this clone: Other DNA variants within this sample encode the same CDR3. The rearrangement links TRBV5-1 to TRBJ2-7, with D perhaps assigned TRBD1 or TRBD2 (5 bases each). CDR3 length: 14 amino acids. CDR1 SGHRS and CDR2 YFSETQ come from the germline V gene. The V end was cut by 1 base, the J end by 0 bases, with 8 bases between. This CDR3 is CASSLSGGSYEQYF. CDR3 sequence (DNA): TGCGCCAGCAGCTTGAGTGGGGGCTCCTACGAGCAGTACTTC.

J is TRBJ2-1 and V is TRBV19; 8 bases match TRBD2. The CDR3 has 14 residues. After removal of 5 bases from V and 5 bases from J, the junction contained 5 bases not matched to a gene. The germline gives CDR1 LNHDA, CDR2 SQIVND (reference sequence). The CDR3 DNA is TGTGCCAGTAGTGCCCTAGCGGGCAACAATGAGCAGTTCTTC. This translates into CASSALAGNNEQFF. The whole variable domain, remainder taken from reference TRBV19 and TRBJ2-1, is DGGITQSPKYLFRKEGQNVTLSCEQNLNHDAMYWYRQDPGQGLRLIYYSQIVNDFQKGDIAEGYSVSREKKESFPLTVTSAQKNPTAFYLCASSALAGNNEQFFGPGTRLTVL.

V gene TRBV7-6 combines with J gene TRBJ2-1; 9 bases line up with TRBD2. Germline V gene lookup returns CDR1 SGHVS and CDR2 FNYEAQ. CDR3 size: 17 residues. CDR3 in DNA: TGTGTCCCCTCTAGCGGGAAAGGTCGTAGGTCCTACAATGAGCAGTTCTTC. This encodes CVPSSGKGRRSYNEQFF.

This rearrangement joins TRBV5-6 to TRBJ2-1; the D is unclear. Germline V gives CDR1 SGHDT, CDR2 YYEEEE. The CDR3 has 13 amino acids. V shed 3 bases and J shed 0 bases, with 4 bases lying between them. CDR3 loop: CASSSDSYNEQFF. The DNA of the CDR3 is TGTGCCAGCAGCTCGGACTCCTACAATGAGCAGTTCTTC.

This sequence joins TRBV27 and TRBJ2-5, with 10 bases that match TRBD2. Germline lookup yields CDR1 MNHEY and CDR2 SMNVEV (reference sequence). With V trimmed by 3 bases and J by 4 bases, 8 bases remained unmatched. The CDR3 is 16 residues long. CDR3 sequence reads: CASSLRSGRERETQYF. CDR3 coding DNA: TGTGCCAGCAGTTTGCGGAGCGGGAGGGAGCGAGAGACCCAGTACTTC.

This clone was counted a single time. V and J are TRBV5-6 and TRBJ2-1; TRBD2 agrees at 9 bases. This CDR3 is 17 amino acids long. Germline values: CDR1 SGHDT, CDR2 YYEEEE. V was pared by 2 bases and J by 5 bases, with 11 bases of the junction left unmatched. CDR3 sequence (DNA): TGTGCCAGCAGCTTATCCTGGCGGGAGGGCCAGGACAATGAGCAGTTCTTC. Protein: CASSLSWREGQDNEQFF.

CDR3 in DNA: TGTGCCAGCAGCTTAGTAGCCGGGACCGGGGAGCTGTTTTTT. Its translation is CASSLVAGTGELFF. V usage is TRBV5-6 and J usage is TRBJ2-2; D unresolved. The germline gives CDR1 SGHDT, CDR2 YYEEEE. CDR3 length: 14 amino acids. The V end was cut by 2 bases, the J end by 5 bases, with 10 bases between.

The chain links TRBV9 to TRBJ2-1, with 7 nucleotides matching TRBD1. Germline trimming cut 3 bases from V and 6 bases from J; bases unmatched to any gene: 21. The CDR3 has 19 amino acids. From germline, CDR1 is SGDLS and CDR2 YYNGEE. In DNA form, the CDR3 reads TGTGCCAGCAGCGAGGGAATCTGGACAGGAAGTTTTAAAGGCAATGAGCAGTTCTTC. Translated: CASSEGIWTGSFKGNEQFF.

The count of this clone is one. The chain employs TRBV27 and TRBJ1-5, with D possibly TRBD1 on 5 matching bases. Germline CDR1 and CDR2: MNHEY and SMNVEV (reference sequence). This CDR3 is 13 amino acids long. V was shortened by 6 bases and J by 4 bases, with 10 bases between the two germline ends. CDR3 DNA: TGTGCCAGCAGCCCCGGGGCAAATCAGCCCCAGCATTTT. It codes for CASSPGANQPQHF.

This chain joins TRBV6-6 and TRBJ1-3; D is ambiguous. CDR1 and CDR2 from the germline V gene are MNHNY and SVGAGI (reference sequence). The CDR3 runs to 13 residues. Trimming took 2 bases from V and 5 from J, leaving 7 bases between them. This CDR3 is CASSYATRNTIYF. DNA for the CDR3: TGTGCCAGCAGTTACGCCACCAGAAACACCATATATTTT.

The rearrangement links TRBV6-1 to TRBJ1-4; D perhaps matches TRBD1 (5 bases). CDR1 and CDR2 from the germline V gene are MNHNS and SASEGT. V was pared by 1 base and J by 0 bases, with 15 bases between. This CDR3 spans 18 amino acids. Here the CDR3 DNA reads TGTGCCAGCAGTGAAGATGGGGGGGGACTTGCAACTAATGAAAAACTGTTTTTT. This codes for CASSEDGGGLATNEKLFF.

The chain has TRBV30 and TRBJ2-1; 10 bases align to TRBD1. From germline, CDR1 is GTSNPN and CDR2 SVGIG (reference sequence). The trim removed 0 bases at V and 7 bases at J, leaving 12 bases unmatched. This CDR3 contains 17 residues. The chain's CDR3 is CAWSVRQGAPLWNEQFF. The CDR3, as DNA: TGTGCCTGGAGTGTAAGACAGGGGGCGCCCCTGTGGAATGAGCAGTTCTTC.

This chain connects TRBV15 to TRBJ2-3; 8 bases line up with TRBD2. J gave up 0 bases and V 3 bases, and 14 bases lay outside the gene matches. Per germline, CDR1 LNHNV and CDR2 YYDKDF (reference sequence). The CDR3 loop spans 19 amino acids. For the CDR3, the DNA is TGTGCCACCAGCAGCCCCCAAGGAATAGCGGGATATAGCACAGATACGCAGTATTTT. Translated, it gives CATSSPQGIAGYSTDTQYF.

This chain links TRBV19 with TRBJ2-7; D is unclear. CDR3 length: 15 amino acids. Germline V gene lookup returns CDR1 LNHDA and CDR2 SQIVND (reference sequence). Trimming stripped 5 bases from V and 4 bases from J, with 18 bases between. In DNA, the CDR3 is TGTGCCAGTAGTCCTTCGGCAGGTTTAGGATACGAGCAGTACTTC. This sequence encodes CASSPSAGLGYEQYF. Looking up the rest from reference TRBV19 and TRBJ2-7 gives the full variable domain: DGGITQSPKYLFRKEGQNVTLSCEQNLNHDAMYWYRQDPGQGLRLIYYSQIVNDFQKGDIAEGYSVSREKKESFPLTVTSAQKNPTAFYLCASSPSAGLGYEQYFGPGTRLTVT.

The CDR3 reads CSVEGSIGARGLDTQYF. The CDR3 DNA reads as TGCAGCGTTGAAGGGTCCATTGGAGCGCGGGGTTTGGATACGCAGTATTTT. The chain joins TRBV29-1 to TRBJ2-3; possible D gene TRBD2, 6 bases. The CDR3 sequence is 17 residues long. V lost 1 base and J lost 6, with 23 bases in between. Per the germline V gene, CDR1 is SQVTM and CDR2 is ANQGSEA.